Below are 19 T cell receptor beta chains sequenced from a single sample in a study of blood T cell repertoires in COVID-19. Clones were read by immunoSEQ multiplex PCR, and TCRdb kept only the in-frame ones, dropping some. The sample gives around 300,000 clones, about 93% of which show up once; 0.95% to 1.2% is in the top ten. The sample was PBMCs or T cells enriched from blood (not recorded which). The source is a woman aged 25 to 39 who had recovered from COVID-19.

The chain carries TRBV6-4 and TRBJ1-3; D is uncertain. The germline V and J ends were trimmed by 6 bases and 4 bases, with 22 bases remaining between them. The CDR3 is made up of 17 amino acids. The germline V gene has CDR1 MRHNA and CDR2 SNTAGT. The CDR3 DNA reads as TGTGCCAGCAGAGATACGGTGTTCTCTTTCTCCGGAAACACCATATATTTT. Its translation is CASRDTVFSFSGNTIYF.

The chain employs TRBV7-8 and TRBJ2-1, with 12 nucleotides matching TRBD2. The length of the CDR3 is 14 residues. The germline gives CDR1 SGHVS, CDR2 FQNEAQ. V was pared by 6 bases and J by 9 bases, with 6 bases of the junction left unmatched. CDR3 loop: CASRTSGRIGEQFF. CDR3 coding DNA: TGTGCCAGCAGAACTAGCGGGAGGATCGGTGAGCAGTTCTTC.

The V and J genes are TRBV10-2 and TRBJ1-4; 7 nucleotides agree with TRBD1. CDR3 length equals 13 residues. Per the germline V gene, CDR1 is WSHSY and CDR2 is SAAADI. With 6 bases clipped from V and 7 bases from J, the junction kept 5 bases outside the gene matches. CDR3 sequence reads: CASRRGRGEKLFF. CDR3 DNA: TGCGCCAGCAGGAGGGGGCGCGGTGAAAAACTGTTTTTT.

The chain has TRBV9 and TRBJ2-1, with no clear D. The CDR3 extends over 16 amino acids. Germline V gene sequence: CDR1 SGDLS, CDR2 YYNGEE. V lost 0 bases and J lost 0, with 10 bases in between. CDR3 sequence reads: CASSVAGKISYNEQFF. The CDR3 DNA sequence: TGTGCCAGCAGCGTAGCGGGTAAAATCTCCTACAATGAGCAGTTCTTC.

The chain recombines TRBV19 with TRBJ2-5; TRBD1 is a possible D gene (5 bases). In germline, CDR1 is LNHDA, CDR2 SQIVND (reference sequence). With 6 bases removed from V and 1 base from J, the gap between germline ends came to 15 bases. The CDR3 is 15 amino acids. The CDR3 loop is CASSPRGRVQETQYF. DNA for the CDR3: TGTGCCAGTAGCCCTAGGGGTAGGGTCCAAGAGACCCAGTACTTC.

The chain links TRBV19 to TRBJ1-1; the match to TRBD1 covers 10 bases. This CDR3 spans 15 amino acids. Germline loops: CDR1 LNHDA, CDR2 SQIVND (reference sequence). After removal of 7 bases from V and 0 bases from J, the junction contained 5 bases not matched to a gene. The CDR3 DNA reads as TGTGCCAGTAAGACAGGGGGCAGCATGAACACTGAAGCTTTCTTT. It translates to CASKTGGSMNTEAFF.

This clone was seen a handful of times. The CDR3: CASKQELSGANVLTF. For the CDR3, the DNA is TGTGCCAGCAAACAGGAGCTCTCTGGGGCCAACGTCCTGACTTTC. The V call is TRBV2, the J call TRBJ2-6, with D tentatively TRBD1 (5 bases). The V gene's germline CDR1 is SNHLY and CDR2 FYNNEI. V shed 7 bases and J shed 0 bases, with 10 bases lying between them. This CDR3 region has 15 residues. The full variable domain, with the rest looked up from reference TRBV2 and TRBJ2-6, is EPEVTQTPSHQVTQMGQEVILRCVPISNHLYFYWYRQILGQKVEFLVSFYNNEISEKSEIFDDQFSVERPDGSNFTLKIRSTKLEDSAMYFCASKQELSGANVLTFGAGSRLTVL.

This chain uses TRBV6-4 with TRBJ2-7; tentative D call: TRBD2 (6 bases). Per germline, CDR1 MRHNA and CDR2 SNTAGT. The CDR3 has 15 amino acids. The germline V and J ends were trimmed by 6 bases and 4 bases, with 19 bases remaining between them. Here the CDR3 DNA reads TGTGCCAGCAGGGCGGTTAGCGGACAAAGATACGAGCAGTACTTC. Translating it yields CASRAVSGQRYEQYF.

As regards this clone: Within the sample, other DNA sequences also encode this same CDR3. The V and J genes are TRBV6-2 or TRBV6-3 and TRBJ2-1, with no clear D. Germline V gene data show CDR1 as MNHEY and CDR2 as SVGEGT. The CDR3 covers 12 residues. The V end was cut by 6 bases, the J end by 2 bases, with 5 bases between. This chain's CDR3 is CASSSTYNEQFF. DNA for the CDR3: TGTGCCAGCAGCTCTACCTACAATGAGCAGTTCTTC.

The rearrangement uses TRBV6-6 and TRBJ2-7; 7 bases map to TRBD1. The germline V gene has CDR1 MNHNY and CDR2 SVGAGI (reference sequence). This CDR3 has 15 amino acids. The junction had 6 bases not matched to a gene; V was cut back by 4 bases and J by 0 bases. CDR3 coding DNA: TGTGCCAGCAGTTCCCCGGGACAGAGCTCCTACGAGCAGTACTTC. Translation: CASSSPGQSSYEQYF.

This clone was counted once. V is TRBV7-2 and J is TRBJ1-5; TRBD1 matches at 9 bases. The V gene's germline CDR1 is SGHTA and CDR2 FQGNSA. J gave up 5 bases and V 0 bases, and 5 bases lay outside the gene matches. This CDR3 contains 16 residues. The CDR3 loop reads CASSLAMTGGHQPQHF. The CDR3 nucleotides are TGTGCCAGCAGCTTAGCGATGACAGGGGGACATCAGCCCCAGCATTTT.

V and J are TRBV7-9 and TRBJ2-7; 7 bases align to TRBD1. Germline assignment: CDR1 SEHNR and CDR2 FQNEAQ (reference sequence). Germline trimming cut 1 base from V and 6 bases from J; bases unmatched to any gene: 12. The CDR3 is 16 residues long. The CDR3 region has the DNA TGTGCCAGCAGCTTAGTGCCGGGACAGATAGGGCTCGAGCAGTACTTC. It is translated as CASSLVPGQIGLEQYF.

The V gene is TRBV29-1, the J gene TRBJ1-6; D is possibly TRBD1 (6 bases). The CDR3 has 13 amino acids. Germline CDR1 SQVTM, CDR2 ANQGSEA. V lost 6 bases and J lost 5, with 11 bases in between. This CDR3 reads CSVRQEHNSPLHF. The CDR3 DNA is TGCAGCGTCCGACAGGAACATAATTCACCCCTCCACTTT.

As regards this clone: Relative to the germline gene, one junction end is altered; a read error may explain this. Other DNA sequences in the same sample also yield this CDR3. The rearrangement uses TRBV7-3 and TRBJ2-1, with 9 positions matching TRBD1. CDR1 and CDR2 (germline): SGHTA, FQGTGA. The CDR3 has 15 amino acids. CDR3 in DNA: TGTGCCAGCAGCCTAACCGGGACAGGGTACAATGAGCAGTTCTTC. Translated, it gives CASSLTGTGYNEQFF.

The chain combines TRBV19 with TRBJ1-1; D call uncertain. Germline assignment: CDR1 LNHDA and CDR2 SQIVND (reference sequence). The CDR3 length is 14 residues. V shed 6 bases and J shed 0 bases, with 11 bases lying between them. DNA for the CDR3: TGTGCCAGTAGGCAGTCACCCATGAACACTGAAGCTTTCTTT. This sequence encodes CASRQSPMNTEAFF.

This clone was observed once. Other DNA sequences within the sample encode an identical CDR3. V usage is TRBV19 and J usage is TRBJ1-1; no firm D call. Trimming cost V 3 bases and J 5 bases, with 10 bases left between them. Germline V CDR1 and CDR2: LNHDA, SQIVND (reference sequence). This CDR3 has 13 amino acids. As DNA, the CDR3 is TGTGCCAGTAGTATTACTGGAGGGACTGAAGCTTTCTTT. Its translation: CASSITGGTEAFF.

The CDR3 loop reads CASSETATNEKLFF. CDR3 nucleotides: TGTGCCAGTAGTGAGACTGCAACTAATGAAAAACTGTTTTTT. V and J are TRBV19 and TRBJ1-4; D is ambiguous. Germline CDR1 reads LNHDA; CDR2 reads SQIVND (reference sequence). V was cut by 5 bases and J by 0 bases, with 7 bases left in between. The CDR3 is 14 amino acids.

The J gene is TRBJ2-1, the V gene TRBV5-4; 8 bases are shared with TRBD2. Unmatched junction bases numbered 15, after V lost 3 bases and J lost 7 bases. CDR1 and CDR2 from the germline V gene are SGHNT and YYREEE (reference sequence). The CDR3 consists of 17 residues. CDR3 sequence (DNA): TGTGCCAGCAGCTCACACCCAATTACTAGCGGTGCGAATGAGCAGTTCTTC. It specifies CASSSHPITSGANEQFF. The whole variable domain, filled in from reference TRBV5-4 and TRBJ2-1, reads ETGVTQSPTHLIKTRGQQVTLRCSSQSGHNTVSWYQQALGQGPQFIFQYYREEENGRGNFPPRFSGLQFPNYSSELNVNALELDDSALYLCASSSHPITSGANEQFFGPGTRLTVL.

V gene TRBV7-3 combines with J gene TRBJ1-2; TRBD1 aligns across 8 bases. The germline V gene has CDR1 SGHTA and CDR2 FQGTGA. Unmatched junction bases numbered 3, after V lost 5 bases and J lost 4 bases. The CDR3 runs 13 residues. CDR3 DNA sequence: TGTGCCAGCAGCATTACAGGGGGCTATGGCTACACCTTC. Its protein is CASSITGGYGYTF. Full variable domain (missing parts from reference TRBV7-3 and TRBJ1-2): GAGVSQTPSNKVTEKGKYVELRCDPISGHTALYWYRQSLGQGPEFLIYFQGTGAADDSGLPNDRFFAVRPEGSVSTLKIQRTERGDSAVYLCASSITGGYGYTFGSGTRLTVV.